The source of this T cell receptor (beta chain) is a study of T cells in Graves' hyperthyroidism and ophthalmopathy. Amplified regions were TCR beta CDR3 sequences from RNA transcripts. TCR CDR3 underwent first-round RT-PCR with the HTBI primer set. TCRdb processed the multiplex PCR reads anew with MiXCR; each CDR3 protein has one entry. Among about 640,000 distinct CDR3 sequences listed, around 20% were seen once. As concerns this clonotype: A read error may explain this, as a much larger clone is one base away.

Ophthalmopathy cases met thresholds of Clinical Activity Score at least 3, NOSPECS grade at least 4 and duration under 3 months. Exclusion of patients followed from uncontrolled infection, other autoimmune disease, pregnancy or lactation. Clinicians diagnosed patients from clinical symptoms, serum thyroxine and TRAb, thyroid ultrasound and orbital computed tomography. The CDR3 extends over 15 amino acids. The specimen was blood. This TCR was recovered from a man aged 30 to 39 with Graves' ophthalmopathy. The chain carries TRBV12-3 or TRBV12-4 and TRBJ2-5; D gene uncertain. CDR3 amino acids: CAGSLRSWVMETQYF. In nucleotides, the CDR3 is TGTGCCGGCAGTTTAAGGTCGTGGGTCATGGAGACCCAGTACTTC.